Included here is one TCR beta chain sequence, with context. Its specificity is unknown. This entry belongs to a study of cytomegalovirus exposure and HLA in healthy donors. Healthy donors of bone marrow made up the group. Primers included in the PCR were 60 Vbeta and 13 Jbeta primers. The method was immunoSEQ multiplex PCR; TCRdb's version includes in-frame clones alone and lacks a portion of them. The sample holds roughly 130,000 clones, 65% to 90% seen once. General study points: Several of the most significant clusters were apparently associated with common viral pathogens in a later analysis.

The CDR3 contains 15 residues. Germline V gene sequence: CDR1 GTSNPN, CDR2 SVGIG (reference sequence). The V end lost 0 bases, the J end lost 3 bases, and 13 bases lay between the germline ends. This clonotype was obtained from a woman aged 18-35 years in good health and CMV-seropositive. Sequenced material: PBMCs. The rearrangement links TRBV30 to TRBJ2-3; D is possibly TRBD1 (6 bases). CDR3 region: CAWSVGVQGTDTQYF. The CDR3 nucleotides are TGTGCCTGGAGTGTGGGGGTACAGGGAACAGATACGCAGTATTTT.